Presented here are 6 T cell receptor beta chains from one specimen sequenced in a study of T cells after yellow fever vaccination. Each CDR3 protein gets one entry after TCRdb re-called the 5' RACE reads with MiXCR. Here the sample spans 300,000 to 400,000 distinct CDR3 sequences, roughly 4% being singletons. Sample: PBMCs, taken 5 days after the yellow fever booster vaccination. The source of these receptors is a man in his late teens or twenties who received the YFV17D yellow fever vaccine.

This clonotype was counted between two and nine times. The chain joins TRBV10-3 to TRBJ1-2; D is possibly TRBD1 (5 bases). The V end was cut by 2 bases, the J end by 4 bases, with 11 bases between. The CDR3 contains 14 residues. CDR1 is ENHRY and CDR2 is SYGVKD in the germline V gene. CDR3 nucleotide sequence: TGTGCCATCAGTGAGAGTGACAGCCCCTATGGCTACACCTTC. Encoded protein: CAISESDSPYGYTF.

There are a few counts of this clonotype. V is TRBV24-1 and J is TRBJ1-3; D is undetermined. V lost 3 bases and J lost 0, with 5 bases in between. CDR1 and CDR2 (germline): KGHDR, SFDVKD. The CDR3 length is 14 residues. CDR3 loop: CATSDPGSGNTIYF. The CDR3 DNA is TGTGCCACCAGTGATCCCGGCTCTGGAAACACCATATATTTT.

The chain has TRBV20-1 and TRBJ1-5, with D possibly TRBD1 on 5 matching bases. V lost 1 base to trimming and J lost 7 bases, with 20 bases between them. Germline V lookup: CDR1 DFQATT, CDR2 SNEGSKA (reference sequence). The CDR3 spans 16 residues. In DNA, the CDR3 is TGCAGTGCTAGAGTCTTGGGAGGGGCGTTCGGACAGCCCCAGCATTTT. This sequence encodes CSARVLGGAFGQPQHF.

The rearrangement uses TRBV5-4 and TRBJ2-7, with TRBD1 as a possible D gene (5 bases). Trimming removed 0 bases at V and 6 bases at J, with 13 bases between. The germline V gene has CDR1 SGHNT and CDR2 YYREEE (reference sequence). CDR3 length: 14 amino acids. The DNA of the CDR3 is TGTGCCAGCAGCTTGGATTTGGGGCAGGTCGAGCAGTACTTC. Translated, it gives CASSLDLGQVEQYF.

This clonotype has a count of ten or more. The genes are TRBV7-2 and TRBJ2-5; D possibly corresponds to TRBD2 (5 bases). V was pared by 5 bases and J by 5 bases, with 15 bases between. The length of the CDR3 is 14 residues. CDR1 and CDR2 (germline): SGHTA, FQGNSA. CDR3 sequence: CASSADLSLETQYF. CDR3 nucleotides: TGTGCCAGCAGCGCGGACTTATCATTGGAGACCCAGTACTTC. The whole variable domain, filled in from reference TRBV7-2 and TRBJ2-5, reads GAGVSQSPSNKVTEKGKDVELRCDPISGHTALYWYRQSLGQGLEFLIYFQGNSAPDKSGLPSDRFSAERTGGSVSTLTIQRTQQEDSAVYLCASSADLSLETQYFGPGTRLLVL.

This rearrangement joins TRBV27 to TRBJ1-2; maybe TRBD1 (5 bases). The CDR3 loop spans 14 amino acids. CDR1 and CDR2 (germline): MNHEY, SMNVEV (reference sequence). The CDR3 protein is CASRGWGTNYGYTF. DNA for the CDR3: TGTGCATCGAGGGGCTGGGGGACCAACTATGGCTACACCTTC.